The entry below gives a single T cell receptor (beta chain) sequence along with its context. Its antigen is undetermined. The primer mix had 60 Vbeta and 13 Jbeta primers. Measured with immunoSEQ multiplex PCR; TCRdb has only the in-frame clones, and not every one. This sample's table reports about 130,000 clones. This CDR3 region has 18 residues. CDR1 SGHAT and CDR2 FQDESV come from the germline V gene (reference sequence). J lost 2 bases, V lost 3 bases, and 13 bases had no gene match. The sample originates from a study of cytomegalovirus exposure and HLA in healthy donors. Study overall: The Caucasian-associated ancestry cluster held less than 85% of some 420 genotyped donors. Study-wide findings and caveats: TCR beta chains numbering about 160 were designated cytomegalovirus-associated.

The sequence came from a woman in her forties in good health and CMV-seropositive. Input material: PBMCs. The V and J genes are TRBV11-1 and TRBJ2-1, with 7 positions matching TRBD2. The CDR3 region has the DNA TGTGCCAGCAGCTTTGCTGAATCCGGGAGGCAGCCCTACAATGAGCAGTTCTTC. Encoded protein: CASSFAESGRQPYNEQFF.